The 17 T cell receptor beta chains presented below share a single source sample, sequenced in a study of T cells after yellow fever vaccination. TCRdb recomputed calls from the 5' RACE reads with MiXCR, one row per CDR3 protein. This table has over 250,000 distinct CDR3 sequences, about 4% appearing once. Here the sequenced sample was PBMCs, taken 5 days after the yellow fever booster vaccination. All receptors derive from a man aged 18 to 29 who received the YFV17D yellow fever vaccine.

CDR3 residues: CASSHDMYNEQFF. The CDR3 DNA sequence: TGTGCCAGCAGCCACGACATGTACAATGAGCAGTTCTTC. J is TRBJ2-1 and V is TRBV7-6; D is uncertain. The V gene lost 5 bases and the J gene lost 4 bases, with 9 bases spanning the gap. The CDR3 runs to 13 residues. CDR1 is SGHVS, CDR2 FNYEAQ, per germline.

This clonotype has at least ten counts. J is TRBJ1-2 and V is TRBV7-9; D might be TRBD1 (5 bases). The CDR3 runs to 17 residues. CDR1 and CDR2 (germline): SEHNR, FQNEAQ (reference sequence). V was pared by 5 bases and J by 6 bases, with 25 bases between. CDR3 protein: CASSGGSGNPFSDGYTF. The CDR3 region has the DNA TGTGCCAGCAGCGGGGGGTCGGGGAACCCCTTTTCGGATGGCTACACCTTC.

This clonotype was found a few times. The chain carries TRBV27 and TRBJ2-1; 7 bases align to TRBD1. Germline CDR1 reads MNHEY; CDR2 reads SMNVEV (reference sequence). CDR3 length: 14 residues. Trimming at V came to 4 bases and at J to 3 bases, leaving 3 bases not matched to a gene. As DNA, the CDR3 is TGTGCCAGCAGTTCGGGGACAGTCTACAATGAGCAGTTCTTC. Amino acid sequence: CASSSGTVYNEQFF.

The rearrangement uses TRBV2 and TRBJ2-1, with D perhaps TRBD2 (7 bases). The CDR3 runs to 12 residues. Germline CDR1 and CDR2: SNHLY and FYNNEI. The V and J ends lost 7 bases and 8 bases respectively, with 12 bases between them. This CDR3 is CASIFGGHEQFF. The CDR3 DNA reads TGTGCCAGCATTTTCGGGGGGCATGAGCAGTTCTTC.

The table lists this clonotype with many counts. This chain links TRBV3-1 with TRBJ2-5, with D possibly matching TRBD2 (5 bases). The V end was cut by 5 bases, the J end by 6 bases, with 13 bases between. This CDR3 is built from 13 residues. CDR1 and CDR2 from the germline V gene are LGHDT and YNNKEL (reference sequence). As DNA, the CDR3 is TGTGCCAGCAGCTTCCGGGGTAAAAAGACCCAGTACTTC. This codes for CASSFRGKKTQYF.

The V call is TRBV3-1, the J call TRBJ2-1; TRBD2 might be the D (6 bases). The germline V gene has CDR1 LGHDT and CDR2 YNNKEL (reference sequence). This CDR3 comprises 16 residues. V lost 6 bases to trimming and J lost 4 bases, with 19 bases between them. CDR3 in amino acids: CASRNTRDSVYNEQFF. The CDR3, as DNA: TGTGCCAGCAGAAACACCCGGGACTCCGTTTACAATGAGCAGTTCTTC.

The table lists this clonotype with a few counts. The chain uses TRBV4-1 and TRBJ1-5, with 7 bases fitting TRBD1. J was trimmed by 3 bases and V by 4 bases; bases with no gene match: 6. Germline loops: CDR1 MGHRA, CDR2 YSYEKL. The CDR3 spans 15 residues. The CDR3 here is CASSRGQAINQPQHF. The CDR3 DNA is TGCGCCAGCAGCCGCGGACAGGCAATCAATCAGCCCCAGCATTTT.

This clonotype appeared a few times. DNA for the CDR3: TGCGCCAGCAGCTTCTCAGGGGGGGCCCCAGATACGCAGTATTTT. Translated: CASSFSGGAPDTQYF. The J gene is TRBJ2-3, the V gene TRBV5-1; the D gene could be TRBD1 or TRBD2 (7 bases each). Trimming cost V 2 bases and J 4 bases, with 14 bases left between them. Germline CDR1 and CDR2: SGHRS and YFSETQ. The CDR3 spans 15 residues.

CDR3 residues: CASSLGSRTRPYEQYF. In DNA, the CDR3 is TGTGCCAGCAGCTTAGGGTCGCGGACTCGACCCTACGAGCAGTACTTC. The chain has TRBV7-9 and TRBJ2-7, with D possibly matching TRBD2 (5 bases). The germline CDR1 and CDR2 sequences are SEHNR and FQNEAQ (reference sequence). CDR3 length: 16 residues. Trimming took off 1 base at V and 2 bases at J, with 15 bases between the two ends.

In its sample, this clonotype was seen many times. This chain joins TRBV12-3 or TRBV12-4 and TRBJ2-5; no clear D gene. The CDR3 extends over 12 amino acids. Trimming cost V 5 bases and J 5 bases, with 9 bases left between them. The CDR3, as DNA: TGTGCCAGCAGTACGAGTTGGGAGACCCAGTACTTC. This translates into CASSTSWETQYF.

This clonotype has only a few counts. The CDR3 loop is CASSSSNISPPEAFF. CDR3 in DNA: TGTGCCAGCAGCTCAAGTAACATTTCCCCTCCGGAAGCTTTCTTT. The chain has TRBV7-6 and TRBJ1-1; no reliable D call. Germline V CDR1 and CDR2: SGHVS, FNYEAQ. This CDR3 spans 15 amino acids. The V gene lost 4 bases and the J gene lost 8 bases, with 20 bases spanning the gap.

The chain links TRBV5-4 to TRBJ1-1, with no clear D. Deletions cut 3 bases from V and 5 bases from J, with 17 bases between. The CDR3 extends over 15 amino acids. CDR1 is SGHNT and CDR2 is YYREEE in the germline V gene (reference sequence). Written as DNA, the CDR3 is TGTGCCAGCAGCTCAAATCCTATCGGAAGTACTGAAGCTTTCTTT. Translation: CASSSNPIGSTEAFF.

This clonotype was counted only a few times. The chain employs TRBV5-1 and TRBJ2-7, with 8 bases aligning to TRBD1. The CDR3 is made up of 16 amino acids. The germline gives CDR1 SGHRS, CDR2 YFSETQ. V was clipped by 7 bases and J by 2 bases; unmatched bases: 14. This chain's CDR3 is CASQLLPGQETYEQYF. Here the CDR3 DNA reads TGCGCCAGCCAATTACTTCCGGGACAGGAAACCTACGAGCAGTACTTC.

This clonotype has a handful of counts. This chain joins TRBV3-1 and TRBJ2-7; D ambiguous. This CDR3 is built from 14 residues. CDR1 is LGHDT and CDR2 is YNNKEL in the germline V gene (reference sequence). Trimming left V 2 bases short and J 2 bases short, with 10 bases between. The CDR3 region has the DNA TGTGCCAGCAGCCAAAACGCCGGTCCCTACGAGCAGTACGTC. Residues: CASSQNAGPYEQYV.

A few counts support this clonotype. The CDR3 nucleotides read TGTGCCAGCAGCGCCGCAGAAGGGGGCAACTCACCCCTCCACTTT. Its translation: CASSAAEGGNSPLHF. This sequence joins TRBV5-4 and TRBJ1-6, with 7 bases matching TRBD1. CDR1 and CDR2 (germline): SGHNT, YYREEE (reference sequence). There are 15 residues in the CDR3. With V trimmed by 4 bases and J by 10 bases, 11 bases remained unmatched. Drawing the rest from reference TRBV5-4 and TRBJ1-6, the complete variable domain is ETGVTQSPTHLIKTRGQQVTLRCSSQSGHNTVSWYQQALGQGPQFIFQYYREEENGRGNFPPRFSGLQFPNYSSELNVNALELDDSALYLCASSAAEGGNSPLHFGNGTRLTVT.

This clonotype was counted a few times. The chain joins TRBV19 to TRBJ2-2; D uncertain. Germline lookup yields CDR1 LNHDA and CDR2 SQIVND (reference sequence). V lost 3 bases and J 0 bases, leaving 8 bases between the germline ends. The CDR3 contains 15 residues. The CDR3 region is CASSISSANTGELFF. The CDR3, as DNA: TGTGCCAGTAGTATCAGTTCCGCGAACACCGGGGAGCTGTTTTTT.

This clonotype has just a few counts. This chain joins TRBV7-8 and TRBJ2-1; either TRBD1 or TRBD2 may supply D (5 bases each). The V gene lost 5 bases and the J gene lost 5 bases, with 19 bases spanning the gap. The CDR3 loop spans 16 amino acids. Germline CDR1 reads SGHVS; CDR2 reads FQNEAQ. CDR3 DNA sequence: TGTGCCAGCAGCCACCGGATGGGGACCATCGACAATGAGCAGTTCTTC. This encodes CASSHRMGTIDNEQFF.